These 24 T cell receptor beta chains were all obtained from the same sample, sequenced in a study of blood T cell repertoires in COVID-19. Repertoires were generated with immunoSEQ multiplex PCR, while TCRdb's copy carries only in-frame clones and drops some. The sample records some 220,000 clones, roughly 85% being singletons. Specimen: peripheral blood. The receptor source for this set is a woman in her 70s with COVID-19, enrolled during active disease.

This chain uses TRBV27 with TRBJ2-5; 10 bases are shared with TRBD1. After removal of 7 bases from V and 5 bases from J, the junction contained 10 bases not matched to a gene. CDR1 is MNHEY, CDR2 SMNVEV, per germline (reference sequence). The CDR3 loop spans 15 amino acids. CDR3 amino acids: CASTQLGQGGETQYF. CDR3 nucleotides: TGTGCCAGCACCCAGCTCGGACAGGGGGGCGAGACCCAGTACTTC.

Written as DNA, the CDR3 is TGTGCCAGTAGTTTCCGACAGGCCGAGGCACACACCATATATTTT. It translates to CASSFRQAEAHTIYF. The chain recombines TRBV19 with TRBJ1-3; D is perhaps TRBD1 (6 bases). The CDR3 loop spans 15 amino acids. Germline loops: CDR1 LNHDA, CDR2 SQIVND (reference sequence). Trimming removed 5 bases from V and 8 bases from J, with 19 bases in between. Drawing the rest from reference TRBV19 and TRBJ1-3, the complete variable domain is DGGITQSPKYLFRKEGQNVTLSCEQNLNHDAMYWYRQDPGQGLRLIYYSQIVNDFQKGDIAEGYSVSREKKESFPLTVTSAQKNPTAFYLCASSFRQAEAHTIYFGEGSWLTVV.

This sequence joins TRBV27 and TRBJ1-2; 7 nucleotides line up with TRBD1. Losses at the gene ends were 6 bases for V and 5 bases for J; bases not matched to a gene: 6. The germline V gene encodes CDR1 MNHEY and CDR2 SMNVEV (reference sequence). This CDR3 contains 13 residues. The CDR3: CASRDTGAYGYTF. The CDR3 region has the DNA TGTGCCAGCAGGGATACAGGGGCGTATGGCTACACCTTC.

V usage is TRBV19 and J usage is TRBJ1-1, with D unclear. This CDR3 spans 13 amino acids. The germline CDR1 and CDR2 sequences are LNHDA and SQIVND (reference sequence). V dropped 2 bases and J dropped 7 bases, with 11 bases sitting between them. The CDR3 DNA reads TGTGCCAGTAGTATAACTGATCTAGATGAAGCTTTCTTT. Residues: CASSITDLDEAFF. Combining the CDR3 with reference TRBV19 and TRBJ1-1 gives the whole variable domain DGGITQSPKYLFRKEGQNVTLSCEQNLNHDAMYWYRQDPGQGLRLIYYSQIVNDFQKGDIAEGYSVSREKKESFPLTVTSAQKNPTAFYLCASSITDLDEAFFGQGTRLTVV.

The gene calls are TRBV18 and TRBJ1-2, with TRBD1 matching over 8 bases. The CDR3 covers 15 residues. Germline-derived CDR1 and CDR2 are KGHSH and LQKENI. V was pared by 5 bases and J by 0 bases, with 5 bases of the junction left unmatched. CDR3: CASSVMDRANYGYTF. Written as DNA, the CDR3 is TGTGCCAGCTCAGTAATGGACAGGGCTAACTATGGCTACACCTTC.

This clone was seen a handful of times. The chain employs TRBV6-2 or TRBV6-3 and TRBJ1-5, with 7 bases fitting TRBD1. Trimming removed 4 bases from V and 7 bases from J; junction bases left unmatched: 4. The CDR3 sequence is 13 residues long. Germline V CDR1 and CDR2: MNHEY, SVGEGT. CDR3 sequence: CASSFTGAQPQHF. The CDR3 coding sequence is TGTGCCAGCAGTTTCACAGGGGCGCAGCCCCAGCATTTT.

DNA of the CDR3: TGTGCCAGCAGCCCGGGGACAGGGGGCGATGGCTACACCTTC. Amino acid sequence: CASSPGTGGDGYTF. V usage is TRBV4-2 and J usage is TRBJ1-2; TRBD1 agrees at 12 bases. Germline trimming cut 4 bases from V and 6 bases from J; bases unmatched to any gene: 3. The V gene's germline CDR1 is LGHNA and CDR2 YNFKEQ. This CDR3 region has 14 residues.

The rearrangement joins TRBV7-2 to TRBJ2-4; 8 nucleotides align to TRBD2. CDR1 and CDR2 from the germline V gene are SGHTA and FQGNSA. CDR3 size: 15 residues. J was trimmed by 8 bases and V by 1 base; bases with no gene match: 7. CDR3 loop: CASSLVAGGIDIQYF. CDR3 nucleotide sequence: TGTGCCAGCAGCTTAGTGGCGGGAGGTATAGACATTCAGTACTTC.

This clone was recorded only once. This chain joins TRBV19 and TRBJ1-4; D is ambiguous. In germline, CDR1 is LNHDA, CDR2 SQIVND (reference sequence). The CDR3 is 13 amino acids. V lost 5 bases and J lost 5, with 9 bases in between. CDR3 DNA: TGTGCCAGTAGTTGGTCTAAGAATGAAAAACTGTTTTTT. Its protein product is CASSWSKNEKLFF.

The V call is TRBV12-3 or TRBV12-4, the J call TRBJ1-2, with 8 bases aligning to TRBD1. The CDR3 is 13 residues long. Trimming removed 5 bases from V and 3 bases from J; junction bases left unmatched: 2. CDR3 loop: CASSRTGHYGYTF. In nucleotides, the CDR3 is TGTGCCAGCAGTCGGACAGGGCACTATGGCTACACCTTC.

The V call is TRBV12-3 or TRBV12-4, the J call TRBJ1-5; TRBD1 might be the D (5 bases). This CDR3 contains 13 residues. V was pared by 6 bases and J by 9 bases, with 15 bases between. CDR3 DNA: TGTGCCAGCAGCCCGGGCTCCGGGGGGCCCCAGCATTTT. Amino acids: CASSPGSGGPQHF.

Comment on this clone: A much bigger clone sits one base away, suggesting this may be a read error. Other DNA variants within this sample encode the same CDR3. The rearrangement uses TRBV5-1 and TRBJ1-6, with 8 bases lining up with TRBD1. With 3 bases clipped from V and 8 bases from J, the junction kept 4 bases outside the gene matches. Germline V gives CDR1 SGHRS, CDR2 YFSETQ. The CDR3 length is 14 residues. The CDR3 sequence is CASSSGTGDSPLHF. CDR3 coding DNA: TGCGCCAGCAGCTCTGGGACAGGAGATTCACCCCTCCACTTT. Looking up the rest from reference TRBV5-1 and TRBJ1-6 gives the full variable domain: KAGVTQTPRYLIKTRGQQVTLSCSPISGHRSVSWYQQTPGQGLQFLFEYFSETQRNKGNFPGRFSGRQFSNSRSEMNVSTLELGDSALYLCASSSGTGDSPLHFGNGTRLTVT.

The CDR3 region is CASSFRTMNTEAFF. Written as DNA, the CDR3 is TGTGCCAGCAGCTTCAGAACTATGAACACTGAAGCTTTCTTT. The chain joins TRBV7-2 to TRBJ1-1; D is undetermined. Germline V gene data show CDR1 as SGHTA and CDR2 as FQGNSA. V lost 3 bases to trimming and J lost 0 bases, with 8 bases between them. The CDR3 is 14 residues long.

This clone was observed a few times. The genes are TRBV25-1 and TRBJ1-1; possible D gene TRBD1, 6 bases. Trimming removed 5 bases at V and 0 bases at J, with 10 bases between. This CDR3 has 14 residues. Germline V gene data show CDR1 as MGHDK and CDR2 as SYGVNS. The CDR3 reads CASSITGMNTEAFF. In nucleotides, the CDR3 is TGTGCCAGCAGTATAACAGGGATGAACACTGAAGCTTTCTTT. The whole variable domain, filled in from reference TRBV25-1 and TRBJ1-1, reads EADIYQTPRYLVIGTGKKITLECSQTMGHDKMYWYQQDPGMELHLIHYSYGVNSTEKGDLSSESTVSRIRTEHFPLTLESARPSHTSQYLCASSITGMNTEAFFGQGTRLTVV.

This chain links TRBV6-6 with TRBJ1-5; no clear D gene. The CDR3 contains 14 residues. The V end lost 6 bases, the J end lost 0 bases, and 9 bases lay between the germline ends. Germline values: CDR1 MNHNY, CDR2 SVGAGI (reference sequence). This CDR3 is CASRPVDSNQPQHF. DNA of the CDR3: TGTGCCAGCAGGCCGGTAGATAGCAATCAGCCCCAGCATTTT.

The V call is TRBV14, the J call TRBJ1-1; D is possibly TRBD1 (6 bases). V was clipped by 1 base and J by 0 bases, with 12 bases between them. The CDR3 is 16 residues long. Germline V gene lookup returns CDR1 SGHDN and CDR2 FVKESK. The CDR3 protein is CASSQGGLGMNTEAFF. For the CDR3, the DNA is TGTGCCAGCAGCCAAGGGGGGCTGGGTATGAACACTGAAGCTTTCTTT. Looking up the rest from reference TRBV14 and TRBJ1-1 gives the full variable domain: EAGVTQFPSHSVIEKGQTVTLRCDPISGHDNLYWYRRVMGKEIKFLLHFVKESKQDESGMPNNRFLAERTGGTYSTLKVQPAELEDSGVYFCASSQGGLGMNTEAFFGQGTRLTVV.

The chain links TRBV15 to TRBJ2-1, with 10 bases fitting TRBD2. Trimming removed 5 bases from V and 7 bases from J; junction bases left unmatched: 14. Germline CDR1 LNHNV, CDR2 YYDKDF (reference sequence). The CDR3 runs to 17 residues. The CDR3 here is CATSPRPLAGDRNEQFF. The CDR3 DNA sequence: TGTGCCACCAGCCCCCGCCCCCTAGCGGGGGACAGAAATGAGCAGTTCTTC.

V usage is TRBV5-1 and J usage is TRBJ2-5; 11 bases match TRBD2. This CDR3 contains 18 residues. V lost 3 bases to trimming and J lost 0 bases; unmatched junction nucleotides: 10. Per the germline V gene, CDR1 is SGHRS and CDR2 is YFSETQ. CDR3 residues: CASSSRLTSGVYQETQYF. For the CDR3, the DNA is TGCGCCAGCAGCTCCCGTTTGACTAGCGGGGTATACCAAGAGACCCAGTACTTC.

CDR3 DNA sequence: TGTGCCAGTAGTATTGTTGCGGAGGGCAATCAGCCCCAGCATTTT. This encodes CASSIVAEGNQPQHF. The rearrangement joins TRBV19 to TRBJ1-5; no firm D call. CDR3 length equals 15 residues. Trimming took off 3 bases at V and 2 bases at J, with 11 bases between the two ends. CDR1 LNHDA and CDR2 SQIVND come from the germline V gene (reference sequence).

The chain carries TRBV5-1 and TRBJ2-5; TRBD2 matches 8 bases. Trimming took 4 bases from V and 4 from J; bases not matched to a gene: 6. Germline V gene lookup returns CDR1 SGHRS and CDR2 YFSETQ. The CDR3 is made up of 14 amino acids. This CDR3 is CASSPGGAGETQYF. DNA of the CDR3: TGCGCCAGCAGCCCCGGGGGGGCCGGAGAGACCCAGTACTTC.

The chain links TRBV11-3 to TRBJ2-1; TRBD2 matches at 14 bases. This CDR3 contains 16 residues. With 5 bases clipped from V and 4 bases from J, the junction kept 4 bases outside the gene matches. Germline CDR1 is SGHNT and CDR2 is YENEEA. The DNA for the CDR3 is TGTGCCAGCAGCCCCCGACTAGCGGGGGGGTACAATGAGCAGTTCTTC. Translated: CASSPRLAGGYNEQFF.

The CDR3 DNA reads TGTGCCACCACCCAACCGGGGAGGGGATTGGGCTATGGCTACACCTTC. Residues: CATTQPGRGLGYGYTF. The chain has TRBV24-1 and TRBJ1-2; perhaps TRBD1 as D (5 bases). V lost 8 bases to trimming and J lost 4 bases, with 22 bases between them. Germline V lookup: CDR1 KGHDR, CDR2 SFDVKD. The CDR3 extends over 16 amino acids.

The chain has TRBV4-3 and TRBJ2-3; 14 bases line up with TRBD2. The CDR3 sequence is 16 residues long. Germline CDR1 LGHNA, CDR2 YSLEER. Trimming at V came to 3 bases and at J to 8 bases, leaving 7 bases not matched to a gene. CDR3 sequence (DNA): TGCGCCAGCAGCCAGGAGGGACTAGCGGGAGTCACTACGCAGTATTTT. This codes for CASSQEGLAGVTTQYF.

The chain recombines TRBV3-1 (or the pseudogene TRBV3-2) with TRBJ1-1; weak D call: TRBD1 (6 bases). CDR1 LGHDT and CDR2 YNNKEL come from the germline V gene (reference sequence). This CDR3 is built from 15 residues. Trimming shortened V by 3 bases and J by 0 bases, and 11 bases separated the two germline ends. CDR3 nucleotides: TGTGCCAGCAGCCATCCCGACAGGTTGAACACTGAAGCTTTCTTT. It is translated as CASSHPDRLNTEAFF.